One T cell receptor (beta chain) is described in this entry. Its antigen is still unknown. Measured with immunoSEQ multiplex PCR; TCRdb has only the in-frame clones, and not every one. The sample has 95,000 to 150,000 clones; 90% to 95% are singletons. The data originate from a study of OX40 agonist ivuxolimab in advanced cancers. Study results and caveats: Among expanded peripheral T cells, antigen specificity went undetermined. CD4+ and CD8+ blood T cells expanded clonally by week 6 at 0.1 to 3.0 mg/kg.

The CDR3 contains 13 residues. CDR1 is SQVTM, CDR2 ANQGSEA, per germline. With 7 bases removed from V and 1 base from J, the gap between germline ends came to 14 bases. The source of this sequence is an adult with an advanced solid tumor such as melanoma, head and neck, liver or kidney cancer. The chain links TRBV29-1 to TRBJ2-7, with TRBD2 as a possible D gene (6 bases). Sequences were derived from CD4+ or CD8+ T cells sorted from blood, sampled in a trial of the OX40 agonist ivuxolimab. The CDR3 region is CSASVGRSYEQYF. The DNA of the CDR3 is TGCAGCGCTAGCGTGGGGCGATCCTACGAGCAGTACTTC.